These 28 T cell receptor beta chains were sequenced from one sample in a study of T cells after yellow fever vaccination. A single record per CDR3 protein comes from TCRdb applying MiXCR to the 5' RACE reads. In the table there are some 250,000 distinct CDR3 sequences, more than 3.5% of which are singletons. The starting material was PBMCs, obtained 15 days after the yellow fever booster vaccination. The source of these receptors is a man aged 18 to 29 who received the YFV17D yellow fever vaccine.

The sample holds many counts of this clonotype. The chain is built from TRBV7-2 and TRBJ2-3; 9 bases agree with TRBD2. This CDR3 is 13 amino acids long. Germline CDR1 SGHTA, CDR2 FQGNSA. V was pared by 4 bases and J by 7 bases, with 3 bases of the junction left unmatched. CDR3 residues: CASSSSGTNTQYF. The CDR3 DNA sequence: TGTGCCAGCAGCTCTAGCGGGACTAATACGCAGTATTTT.

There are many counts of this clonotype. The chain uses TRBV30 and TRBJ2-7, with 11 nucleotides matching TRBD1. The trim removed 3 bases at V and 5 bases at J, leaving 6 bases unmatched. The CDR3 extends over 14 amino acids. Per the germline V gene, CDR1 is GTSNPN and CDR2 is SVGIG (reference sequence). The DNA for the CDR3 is TGTGCCTGGAGCGGCGGACAGGGGGCTAACGAGCAGTACTTC. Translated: CAWSGGQGANEQYF.

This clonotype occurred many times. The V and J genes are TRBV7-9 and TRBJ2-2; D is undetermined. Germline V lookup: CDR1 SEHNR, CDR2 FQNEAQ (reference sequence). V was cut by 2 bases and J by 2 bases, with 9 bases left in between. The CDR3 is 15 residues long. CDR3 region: CASSLRQTNTGELFF. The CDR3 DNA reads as TGTGCCAGCAGCTTAAGGCAGACCAACACCGGGGAGCTGTTTTTT.

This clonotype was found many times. The CDR3 sequence: CASSFDGGSRQPQHF. The CDR3, as DNA: TGTGCCAGCAGCTTTGATGGGGGGTCTCGACAGCCCCAGCATTTT. The V and J genes are TRBV7-2 and TRBJ1-5; tentative D call: TRBD1 (5 bases). Deletions cut 3 bases from V and 7 bases from J, with 16 bases between. The germline gives CDR1 SGHTA, CDR2 FQGNSA. This CDR3 is built from 15 residues. Supplemented by reference TRBV7-2 and TRBJ1-5, the full variable domain reads GAGVSQSPSNKVTEKGKDVELRCDPISGHTALYWYRQSLGQGLEFLIYFQGNSAPDKSGLPSDRFSAERTGGSVSTLTIQRTQQEDSAVYLCASSFDGGSRQPQHFGDGTRLSIL.

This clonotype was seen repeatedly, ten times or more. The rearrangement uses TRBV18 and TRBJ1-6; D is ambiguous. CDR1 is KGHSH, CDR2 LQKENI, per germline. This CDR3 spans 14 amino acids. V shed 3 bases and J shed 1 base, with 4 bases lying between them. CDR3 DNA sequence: TGTGCCAGCTCACCGGGATCCTATAATTCACCCCTCCACTTT. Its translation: CASSPGSYNSPLHF.

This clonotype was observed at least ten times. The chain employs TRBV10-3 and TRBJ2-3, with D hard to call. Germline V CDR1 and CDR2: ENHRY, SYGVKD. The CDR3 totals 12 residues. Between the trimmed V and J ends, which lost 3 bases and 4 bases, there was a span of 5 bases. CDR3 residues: CAISDRSDTQYF. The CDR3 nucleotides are TGTGCCATCAGTGACCGGTCAGATACGCAGTATTTT.

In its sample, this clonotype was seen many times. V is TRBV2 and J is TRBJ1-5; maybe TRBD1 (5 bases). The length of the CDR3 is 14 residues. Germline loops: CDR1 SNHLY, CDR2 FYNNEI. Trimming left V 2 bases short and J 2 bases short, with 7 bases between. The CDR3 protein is CASSEQGGNQPQHF. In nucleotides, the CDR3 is TGTGCCAGCAGTGAACAGGGAGGCAATCAGCCCCAGCATTTT.

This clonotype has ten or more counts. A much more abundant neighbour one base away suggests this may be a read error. This CDR3 is CASSSGRPNTEAFF. CDR3 sequence (DNA): TGCGCCAGCAGCTCCGGACGGCCGAACACTGAAGCTTTCTTT. This rearrangement joins TRBV5-1 to TRBJ1-1, with D unclear. Germline assignment: CDR1 SGHRS and CDR2 YFSETQ. The V end lost 3 bases, the J end lost 1 base, and 10 bases lay between the germline ends. This CDR3 contains 14 residues.

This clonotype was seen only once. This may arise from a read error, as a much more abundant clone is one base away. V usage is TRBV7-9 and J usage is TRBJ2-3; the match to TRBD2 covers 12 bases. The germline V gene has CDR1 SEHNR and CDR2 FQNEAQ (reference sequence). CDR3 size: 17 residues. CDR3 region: CASSLASGGAYTDTQDF. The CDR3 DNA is TGTGCCAGCAGCCTAGCTAGCGGGGGGGCCTACACAGATACGCAGGATTTT.

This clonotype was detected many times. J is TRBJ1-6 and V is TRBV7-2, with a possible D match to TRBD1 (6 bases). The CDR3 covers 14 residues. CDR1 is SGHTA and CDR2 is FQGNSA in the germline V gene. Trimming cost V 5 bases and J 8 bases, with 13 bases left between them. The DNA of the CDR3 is TGTGCCAGCAGCCGCAGGGGCTTGGATTCACCCCTCCACTTT. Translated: CASSRRGLDSPLHF.

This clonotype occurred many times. The CDR3 DNA is TGCAGTGCTAGAGATGAGGGGTCCACGGGGGCCTACGAGCAGTACGTC. Encoded protein: CSARDEGSTGAYEQYV. This chain links TRBV20-1 with TRBJ2-7; D may be TRBD2 (6 bases). Trimming shortened V by 0 bases and J by 2 bases, and 17 bases separated the two germline ends. The length of the CDR3 is 16 residues. From germline, CDR1 is DFQATT and CDR2 SNEGSKA (reference sequence).

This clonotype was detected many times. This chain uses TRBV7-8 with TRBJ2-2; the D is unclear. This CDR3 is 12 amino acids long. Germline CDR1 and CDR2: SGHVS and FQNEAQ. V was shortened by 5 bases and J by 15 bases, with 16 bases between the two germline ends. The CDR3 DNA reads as TGTGCCAGCAGCCTAATTAACCGTTGGGTGTTTTTT. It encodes CASSLINRWVFF.

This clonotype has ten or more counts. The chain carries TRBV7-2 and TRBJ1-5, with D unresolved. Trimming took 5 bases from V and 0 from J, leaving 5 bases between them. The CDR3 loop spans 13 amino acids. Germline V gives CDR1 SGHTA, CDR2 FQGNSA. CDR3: CASSRYSNQPQHF. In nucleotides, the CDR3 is TGTGCCAGCAGCCGGTATAGCAATCAGCCCCAGCATTTT.

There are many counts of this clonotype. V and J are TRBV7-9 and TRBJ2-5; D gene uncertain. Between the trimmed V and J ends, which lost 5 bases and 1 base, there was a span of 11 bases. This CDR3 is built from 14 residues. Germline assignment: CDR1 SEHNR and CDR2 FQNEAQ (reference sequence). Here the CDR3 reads CASSDRPAQETQYF. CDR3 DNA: TGTGCCAGCAGCGACCGGCCTGCCCAAGAGACCCAGTACTTC.

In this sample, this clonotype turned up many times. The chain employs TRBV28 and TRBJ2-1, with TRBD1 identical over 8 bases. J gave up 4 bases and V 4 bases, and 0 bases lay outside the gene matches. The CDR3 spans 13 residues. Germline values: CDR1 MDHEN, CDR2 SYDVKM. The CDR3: CASSWDRYNEQFF. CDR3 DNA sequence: TGTGCCAGCAGTTGGGACAGGTACAATGAGCAGTTCTTC.

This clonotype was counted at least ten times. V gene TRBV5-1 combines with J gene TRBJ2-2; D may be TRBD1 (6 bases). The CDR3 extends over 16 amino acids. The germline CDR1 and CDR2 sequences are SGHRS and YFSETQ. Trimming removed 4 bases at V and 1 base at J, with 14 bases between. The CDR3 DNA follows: TGCGCCAGCAGCCCTGGGGACATATGGAACACCGGGGAGCTGTTTTTT. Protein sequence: CASSPGDIWNTGELFF.

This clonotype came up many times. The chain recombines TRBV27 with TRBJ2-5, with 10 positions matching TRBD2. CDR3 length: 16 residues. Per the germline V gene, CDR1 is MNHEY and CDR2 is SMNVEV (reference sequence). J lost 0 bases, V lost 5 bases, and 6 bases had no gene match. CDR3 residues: CASSLAGAGNQETQYF. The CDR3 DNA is TGTGCCAGCAGTCTAGCGGGGGCAGGGAACCAAGAGACCCAGTACTTC.

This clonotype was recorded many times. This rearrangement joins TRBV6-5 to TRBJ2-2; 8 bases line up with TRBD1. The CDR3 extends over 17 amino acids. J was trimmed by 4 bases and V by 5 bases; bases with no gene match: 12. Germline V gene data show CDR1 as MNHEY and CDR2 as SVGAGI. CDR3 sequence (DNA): TGTGCCAGCAGTCCCTGGACAGGGATTTTTGGCACCGGGGAGCTGTTTTTT. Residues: CASSPWTGIFGTGELFF.

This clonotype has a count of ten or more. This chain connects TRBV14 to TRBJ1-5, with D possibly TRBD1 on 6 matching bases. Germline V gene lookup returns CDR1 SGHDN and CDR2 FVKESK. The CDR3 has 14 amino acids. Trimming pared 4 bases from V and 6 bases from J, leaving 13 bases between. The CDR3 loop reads CASSLQGFGQPQHF. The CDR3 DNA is TGTGCCAGCAGCCTACAGGGTTTTGGTCAGCCCCAGCATTTT.

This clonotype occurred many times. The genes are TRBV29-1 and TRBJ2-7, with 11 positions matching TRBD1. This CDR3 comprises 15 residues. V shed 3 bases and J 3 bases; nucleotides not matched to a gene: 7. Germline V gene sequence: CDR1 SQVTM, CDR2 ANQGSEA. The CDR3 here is CSVEARTGGYYEQYF. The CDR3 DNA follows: TGCAGCGTTGAGGCCAGGACAGGGGGCTACTACGAGCAGTACTTC.

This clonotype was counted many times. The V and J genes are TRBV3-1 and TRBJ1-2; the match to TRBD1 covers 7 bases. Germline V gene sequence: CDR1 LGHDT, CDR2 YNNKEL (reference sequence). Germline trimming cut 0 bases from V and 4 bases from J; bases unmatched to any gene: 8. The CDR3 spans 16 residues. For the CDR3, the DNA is TGTGCCAGCAGCCAAGACCAGGGGGGTGGGGGCTATGGCTACACCTTC. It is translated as CASSQDQGGGGYGYTF.

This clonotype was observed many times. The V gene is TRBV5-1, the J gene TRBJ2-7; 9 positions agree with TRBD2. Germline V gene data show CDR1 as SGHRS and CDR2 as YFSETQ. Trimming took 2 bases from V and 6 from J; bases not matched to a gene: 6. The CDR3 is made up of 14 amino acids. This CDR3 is CASSFSQAGGEQYF. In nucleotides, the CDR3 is TGCGCCAGCAGCTTTTCCCAAGCGGGGGGCGAGCAGTACTTC.

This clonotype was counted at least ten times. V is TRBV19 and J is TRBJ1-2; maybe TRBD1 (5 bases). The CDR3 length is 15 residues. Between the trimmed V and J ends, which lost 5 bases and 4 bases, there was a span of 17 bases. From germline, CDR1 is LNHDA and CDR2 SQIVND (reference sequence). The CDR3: CASSPSPGHLYGYTF. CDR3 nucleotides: TGTGCCAGTAGTCCGTCACCCGGACACCTCTATGGCTACACCTTC.

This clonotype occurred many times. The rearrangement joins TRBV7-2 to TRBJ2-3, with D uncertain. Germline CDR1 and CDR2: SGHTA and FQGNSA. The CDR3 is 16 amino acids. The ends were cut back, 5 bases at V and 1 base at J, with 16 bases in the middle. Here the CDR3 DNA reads TGTGCCAGCAGCGCGATTGGTTTTAGGGGCACAGATACGCAGTATTTT. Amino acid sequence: CASSAIGFRGTDTQYF.

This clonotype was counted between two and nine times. This CDR3 is CASSLGRGGYEQFF. The CDR3, as DNA: TGTGCCAGCAGCTTGGGGCGGGGGGGCTATGAGCAGTTCTTC. This chain connects TRBV7-3 to TRBJ2-1; 9 positions match TRBD2. CDR3 length: 14 amino acids. Germline CDR1 and CDR2: SGHTA and FQGTGA. With 3 bases clipped from V and 8 bases from J, the junction kept 5 bases outside the gene matches.

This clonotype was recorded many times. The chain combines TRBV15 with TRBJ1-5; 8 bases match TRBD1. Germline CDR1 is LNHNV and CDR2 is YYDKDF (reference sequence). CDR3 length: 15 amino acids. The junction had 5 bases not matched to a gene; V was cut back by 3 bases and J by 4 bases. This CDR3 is CATSSGTGLNQPQHF. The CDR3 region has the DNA TGTGCCACCAGCAGCGGGACAGGACTTAATCAGCCCCAGCATTTT.

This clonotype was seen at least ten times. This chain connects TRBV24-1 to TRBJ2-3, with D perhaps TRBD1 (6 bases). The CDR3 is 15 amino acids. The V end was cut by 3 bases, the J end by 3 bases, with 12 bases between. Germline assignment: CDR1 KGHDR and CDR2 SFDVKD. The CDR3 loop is CATSDAGEKTDTQYF. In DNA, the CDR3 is TGTGCCACCAGTGATGCAGGGGAGAAGACAGATACGCAGTATTTT.

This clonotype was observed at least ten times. Written as DNA, the CDR3 is TGTGCCAGCAGCTTAGAGGGGTCGCACACCATATATTTT. Translation gives CASSLEGSHTIYF. The rearrangement links TRBV7-9 to TRBJ1-3; maybe TRBD1 (5 bases). The ends were cut back, 1 base at V and 8 bases at J, with 9 bases in the middle. The CDR3 spans 13 residues. The germline gives CDR1 SEHNR, CDR2 FQNEAQ (reference sequence).